This TCR beta chain was recorded in a study of blood T cell repertoires in COVID-19. Sequenced by immunoSEQ multiplex PCR; TCRdb stores in-frame clones only, minus some. The table includes 350,000 or so clones, almost 90% detected once. Per the germline V gene, CDR1 is MNHEY and CDR2 is SVGAGI. The CDR3 loop spans 15 amino acids. With 6 bases removed from V and 3 bases from J, the gap between germline ends came to 15 bases. This clone occurred a few times. The sequence was obtained from a young woman who had been exposed to COVID-19. The chain links TRBV6-5 to TRBJ1-3; D is uncertain. Sequences were obtained from PBMCs or T cells enriched from blood (not recorded which). The CDR3 DNA follows: TGTGCCAGCAGGGACGACATCGGGAATGGAAACACCATATATTTT. This gives the protein CASRDDIGNGNTIYF.